One sample yielded the 26 T cell receptor beta chains listed below, sequenced in a study of shared clonotypes between healthy human individuals. As defined, naive CD8 cells were CD45RO-negative and positively selected for CCR7, with terminally differentiated effector memory CD45RA+ cells excluded. Profiling relied on immunoSEQ multiplex PCR, and the TCRdb table lists in-frame clones only, not all of them. Among some 2 million clones listed, about 95% were seen once. The sample consisted of naive CD8+ T cells sorted from blood. These receptors came from a man aged 18 to 30 in good health.

The chain recombines TRBV6-5 with TRBJ1-1, with D perhaps TRBD1 (5 bases). Germline V lookup: CDR1 MNHEY, CDR2 SVGAGI. Trimming stripped 1 base from V and 5 bases from J, with 8 bases between. This CDR3 has 13 residues. The CDR3 DNA is TGTGCCAGCAGTTACTTCGAGGGGACTGAAGCTTTCTTT. It specifies CASSYFEGTEAFF.

This sequence joins TRBV9 and TRBJ1-4; D might be TRBD1 (5 bases). Germline V gene lookup returns CDR1 SGDLS and CDR2 YYNGEE. V lost 0 bases and J 3 bases, leaving 9 bases between the germline ends. The CDR3 contains 15 residues. The CDR3 spells CASSVEGSANEKLFF. CDR3 bases: TGTGCCAGCAGCGTAGAGGGGTCAGCTAATGAAAAACTGTTTTTT. Drawing the rest from reference TRBV9 and TRBJ1-4, the complete variable domain is DSGVTQTPKHLITATGQRVTLRCSPRSGDLSVYWYQQSLDQGLQFLIQYYNGEERAKGNILERFSAQQFPDLHSELNLSSLELGDSALYFCASSVEGSANEKLFFGSGTQLSVL.

The V call is TRBV5-4, the J call TRBJ2-7; a possible D gene is TRBD1 (6 bases). The CDR3 consists of 15 residues. Germline lookup yields CDR1 SGHNT and CDR2 YYREEE (reference sequence). The V end lost 3 bases, the J end lost 1 base, and 14 bases lay between the germline ends. The CDR3 here is CASSWGTGRSYEQYF. The CDR3 DNA follows: TGTGCCAGCAGCTGGGGCACAGGGAGATCCTACGAGCAGTACTTC.

The genes are TRBV29-1 and TRBJ2-3, with 11 bases lining up with TRBD2. The CDR3 consists of 15 residues. CDR1 is SQVTM and CDR2 is ANQGSEA in the germline V gene. The trim removed 8 bases at V and 5 bases at J, leaving 12 bases unmatched. Here the CDR3 DNA reads TGCAGCTCTATTCTGGATCTAGCGGGGGGAGATACGCAGTATTTT. Translation: CSSILDLAGGDTQYF.

V and J are TRBV7-9 and TRBJ2-7; TRBD1 matches at 10 bases. Germline values: CDR1 SEHNR, CDR2 FQNEAQ (reference sequence). The ends lost 4 bases at V and 5 bases at J; junction bases unmatched: 5. The CDR3 is 14 amino acids. CDR3 region: CASSSGQGIDEQYF. CDR3 nucleotide sequence: TGTGCCAGCAGCTCGGGACAGGGGATAGACGAGCAGTACTTC.

This chain links TRBV6-1 with TRBJ2-2; possibly TRBD2 for D (6 bases). The CDR3 spans 12 residues. V lost 9 bases and J lost 3, with 8 bases in between. CDR1 is MNHNS and CDR2 is SASEGT in the germline V gene. The CDR3 DNA follows: TGTGCCAGGCGGGATGACACCGGGGAGCTGTTTTTT. Encoded protein: CARRDDTGELFF.

The chain recombines TRBV5-3 with TRBJ2-7; 7 positions agree with TRBD2. TRBV5-3 is annotated as an ORF whose role is uncertain. The CDR3 extends over 16 amino acids. V lost 5 bases to trimming and J lost 6 bases; unmatched junction nucleotides: 17. CDR3 DNA sequence: TGTGCCAGAAGTAGGTCCCTGGCAGGGCCGGGGGGCGAGCAGTACTTC. Amino acid sequence: CARSRSLAGPGGEQYF.

J is TRBJ1-2 and V is TRBV6-1; a weak D match, TRBD1 (5 bases). The germline CDR1 and CDR2 sequences are MNHNS and SASEGT. V dropped 0 bases and J dropped 2 bases, with 19 bases sitting between them. The CDR3 runs to 18 residues. CDR3: CASSEALGVGNWNYGYTF. The CDR3, as DNA: TGTGCCAGCAGTGAAGCGTTAGGGGTGGGGAATTGGAACTATGGCTACACCTTC.

The chain recombines TRBV11-3 with TRBJ1-4, with D uncertain. V dropped 0 bases and J dropped 4 bases, with 12 bases sitting between them. The CDR3 totals 16 residues. The germline CDR1 and CDR2 sequences are SGHNT and YENEEA. For the CDR3, the DNA is TGTGCCAGCAGCTTAGAAGTTGGCAGCTATAATGAAAAACTGTTTTTT. This encodes CASSLEVGSYNEKLFF. The whole variable domain, remainder taken from reference TRBV11-3 and TRBJ1-4, is EAGVVQSPRYKIIEKKQPVAFWCNPISGHNTLYWYLQNLGQGPELLIRYENEEAVDDSQLPKDRFSAERLKGVDSTLKIQPAELGDSAVYLCASSLEVGSYNEKLFFGSGTQLSVL.

The chain links TRBV5-6 to TRBJ1-5; D gene uncertain. Trimming took 0 bases from V and 1 from J, leaving 11 bases between them. The CDR3 loop spans 16 amino acids. The germline gives CDR1 SGHDT, CDR2 YYEEEE. The CDR3 coding sequence is TGTGCCAGCAGCTTGGGCGGTGAAGTGAGCAATCAGCCCCAGCATTTT. It codes for CASSLGGEVSNQPQHF.

The genes are TRBV11-2 and TRBJ2-2; D is uncertain. Per germline, CDR1 SGHAT and CDR2 FQNNGV. The CDR3 has 14 amino acids. Deletions cut 1 base from V and 5 bases from J, with 8 bases between. CDR3 in amino acids: CASSLVLGTGELFF. The CDR3 DNA reads TGTGCCAGCAGCTTAGTACTGGGAACCGGGGAGCTGTTTTTT.

V and J are TRBV9 and TRBJ2-1, with TRBD2 matching 8 bases. Trimming removed 3 bases from V and 8 bases from J; junction bases left unmatched: 10. The CDR3 length is 15 residues. Germline lookup yields CDR1 SGDLS and CDR2 YYNGEE. CDR3 region: CASSASGTSSHEQFF. The CDR3 DNA reads as TGTGCCAGCAGCGCCTCAGGGACTAGTAGCCATGAGCAGTTCTTC.

This chain connects TRBV7-9 to TRBJ1-4; TRBD1 aligns across 9 bases. Germline assignment: CDR1 SEHNR and CDR2 FQNEAQ (reference sequence). V dropped 6 bases and J dropped 8; count of bases not matched to a gene: 10. The CDR3 consists of 15 residues. CDR3 DNA sequence: TGTGCCAGCAGTGTGGGGGGACAGGGAGGCGAAAAACTGTTTTTT. Its translation is CASSVGGQGGEKLFF.

Comments on this clone: This same CDR3 is encoded by further DNA sequences in the sample. The chain is built from TRBV29-1 and TRBJ2-7; unclear D gene. The CDR3 length is 12 residues. V was pared by 3 bases and J by 0 bases, with 6 bases between. The V gene's germline CDR1 is SQVTM and CDR2 ANQGSEA. The CDR3 is CSVESDSYEQYF. Here the CDR3 DNA reads TGCAGCGTTGAGTCCGACTCCTACGAGCAGTACTTC.

This chain uses TRBV2 with TRBJ2-7, with TRBD2 matching 9 bases. Germline V gives CDR1 SNHLY, CDR2 FYNNEI. Germline trimming cut 1 base from V and 3 bases from J; bases unmatched to any gene: 10. The CDR3 is made up of 17 amino acids. CDR3 in DNA: TGTGCCAGCAGTGAAGTGGCCAGACTAGCGGAGGACTACGAGCAGTACTTC. The encoded protein is CASSEVARLAEDYEQYF.

This chain connects TRBV19 to TRBJ2-1, with D unresolved. The CDR3 is made up of 13 amino acids. The germline CDR1 and CDR2 sequences are LNHDA and SQIVND (reference sequence). Trimming pared 7 bases from V and 5 bases from J, leaving 12 bases between. CDR3 residues: CASNEGPNNEQFF. CDR3 coding DNA: TGTGCCAGTAACGAAGGGCCCAACAATGAGCAGTTCTTC. The whole variable domain, remainder taken from reference TRBV19 and TRBJ2-1, is DGGITQSPKYLFRKEGQNVTLSCEQNLNHDAMYWYRQDPGQGLRLIYYSQIVNDFQKGDIAEGYSVSREKKESFPLTVTSAQKNPTAFYLCASNEGPNNEQFFGPGTRLTVL.

This clone has only one observation. The V gene is TRBV9, the J gene TRBJ1-6, with D perhaps TRBD1 (5 bases). The CDR3 length is 14 residues. Trimming took off 2 bases at V and 9 bases at J, with 12 bases between the two ends. Germline lookup yields CDR1 SGDLS and CDR2 YYNGEE. CDR3 loop: CASSVGGTASPLHF. The CDR3 bases are TGTGCCAGCAGCGTCGGCGGGACCGCTTCACCCCTCCACTTT.

J is TRBJ2-7 and V is TRBV5-6, with D possibly matching TRBD1 (5 bases). CDR1 and CDR2 (germline): SGHDT, YYEEEE. CDR3 size: 14 residues. Deletions cut 5 bases from V and 5 bases from J, with 17 bases between. The CDR3 region has the DNA TGTGCCAGCAGTACAATACAGGTGGGCCACGAGCAGTACTTC. This gives the protein CASSTIQVGHEQYF.

This clone was counted once. V usage is TRBV7-9 and J usage is TRBJ2-1; D perhaps matches TRBD1 (6 bases). The CDR3 covers 17 residues. With 2 bases removed from V and 6 bases from J, the gap between germline ends came to 20 bases. Germline CDR1 reads SEHNR; CDR2 reads FQNEAQ (reference sequence). CDR3 protein: CASSLFIPTPGVNEQFF. The CDR3 region has the DNA TGTGCCAGCAGCTTATTCATCCCGACCCCAGGGGTCAATGAGCAGTTCTTC.

The chain carries TRBV7-9 and TRBJ2-7, with unresolved D. Germline V gene sequence: CDR1 SEHNR, CDR2 FQNEAQ (reference sequence). The V gene lost 5 bases and the J gene lost 0 bases, with 8 bases spanning the gap. The CDR3 runs to 13 residues. The CDR3 DNA is TGTGCCAGCAGCAATCGACACTCCTACGAGCAGTACTTC. Translating it yields CASSNRHSYEQYF.

The V and J genes are TRBV19 and TRBJ2-1; D tentatively reads TRBD1 or TRBD2 (5 bases each). With 6 bases removed from V and 8 bases from J, the gap between germline ends came to 11 bases. The length of the CDR3 is 12 residues. CDR1 is LNHDA, CDR2 SQIVND, per germline (reference sequence). For the CDR3, the DNA is TGTGCCAGTAGCTTAGGGGACGATGAGCAGTTCTTC. Translated, it gives CASSLGDDEQFF.

This CDR3 is CASSENWGTKGLQETQYF. CDR3 DNA: TGTGCCAGCAGTGAAAATTGGGGGACAAAGGGACTCCAAGAGACCCAGTACTTC. The chain is built from TRBV6-1 and TRBJ2-5; D tentatively fits TRBD1 or TRBD2 (6 bases each). V was pared by 2 bases and J by 1 base, with 20 bases between. This CDR3 is built from 18 residues. Per the germline V gene, CDR1 is MNHNS and CDR2 is SASEGT.

As regards this clone: The sample has other DNA sequences that encode this CDR3 too. V gene TRBV4-3 combines with J gene TRBJ2-3; 7 bases are shared with TRBD2. The CDR3 covers 14 residues. V lost 0 bases and J lost 4; bases outside the gene matches: 1. CDR1 is LGHNA and CDR2 is YSLEER in the germline V gene. This CDR3 reads CASSQEGGADTQYF. The CDR3 coding sequence is TGCGCCAGCAGCCAAGAGGGAGGGGCAGATACGCAGTATTTT.

The chain carries TRBV5-4 and TRBJ2-3, with D possibly matching TRBD1 (5 bases). Per germline, CDR1 SGHNT and CDR2 YYREEE (reference sequence). V was clipped by 0 bases and J by 5 bases, with 13 bases between them. The CDR3 totals 15 residues. The CDR3 sequence: CASSLAVAGIDTQYF. As DNA, the CDR3 is TGTGCCAGCAGCTTGGCCGTGGCAGGGATAGATACGCAGTATTTT.

Worth noting for this clone: Other DNA sequences in this sample translate to the same CDR3. The chain combines TRBV7-9 with TRBJ2-3; D remains unclear. V lost 4 bases and J 0 bases, leaving 8 bases between the germline ends. Germline V gene data show CDR1 as SEHNR and CDR2 as FQNEAQ (reference sequence). The CDR3 totals 14 residues. The CDR3 loop reads CASSSSESTDTQYF. The CDR3 region has the DNA TGTGCCAGCAGCTCATCGGAAAGCACAGATACGCAGTATTTT.

The rearrangement joins TRBV30 to TRBJ1-2; TRBD1 agrees at 9 bases. J gave up 2 bases and V 5 bases, and 6 bases lay outside the gene matches. The germline V gene has CDR1 GTSNPN and CDR2 SVGIG (reference sequence). The CDR3 extends over 14 amino acids. The CDR3 region has the DNA TGTGCCTGGGACCTGGGACAGGGAAACTATGGCTACACCTTC. Translation: CAWDLGQGNYGYTF.